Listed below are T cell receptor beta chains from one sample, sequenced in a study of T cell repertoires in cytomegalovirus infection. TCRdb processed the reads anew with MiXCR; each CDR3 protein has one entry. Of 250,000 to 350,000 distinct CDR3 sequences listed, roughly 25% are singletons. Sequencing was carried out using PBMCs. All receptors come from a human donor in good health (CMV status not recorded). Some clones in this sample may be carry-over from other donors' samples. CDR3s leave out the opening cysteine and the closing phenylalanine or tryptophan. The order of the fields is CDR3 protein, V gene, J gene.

cdr3_aa: ASSRIAWAGTYNEQF; v_call: TRBV7-9; j_call: TRBJ2-1
cdr3_aa: ASSWGGPNEQF; v_call: TRBV7-2; j_call: TRBJ2-1
cdr3_aa: ASRRQGFDEQY; v_call: TRBV27; j_call: TRBJ2-7
cdr3_aa: ASSQRLVSTDTQY; v_call: TRBV7-8; j_call: TRBJ2-3
cdr3_aa: ASSLGLAGAMNQETQY; v_call: TRBV7-8; j_call: TRBJ2-5
cdr3_aa: SVLNRMNTEAF; v_call: TRBV29-1; j_call: TRBJ1-1
cdr3_aa: ASSLVAGSYEQY; v_call: TRBV11-2; j_call: TRBJ2-7
cdr3_aa: ASSLLSRGRETQY; v_call: TRBV28; j_call: TRBJ2-5
cdr3_aa: ASSSLLDRGLTDTQY; v_call: TRBV7-8; j_call: TRBJ2-3
cdr3_aa: ASSIGTEYYEQY; v_call: TRBV7-2; j_call: TRBJ2-7
cdr3_aa: ASSHRKSGNTIY; v_call: TRBV4-1; j_call: TRBJ1-3
cdr3_aa: SADPTGETGYT; v_call: TRBV20-1; j_call: TRBJ1-2
cdr3_aa: ATSDLGAPGELF; v_call: TRBV24-1; j_call: TRBJ2-2
cdr3_aa: ASSSSGANSYEQY; v_call: TRBV6-5; j_call: TRBJ2-7
cdr3_aa: ASRHLAEETQY; v_call: TRBV10-2; j_call: TRBJ2-5
cdr3_aa: ASSVKDTDTQY; v_call: TRBV12-3/TRBV12-4; j_call: TRBJ2-3
cdr3_aa: ASSDTGDRNEQF; v_call: TRBV6-4; j_call: TRBJ2-1
cdr3_aa: ASSTSGGQF; v_call: TRBV19; j_call: TRBJ2-1